The following is a T cell receptor beta chain sequence with its context. The antigen is not known. This record comes from a study of T-cell reconstitution after alpha-beta-depleted transplantation in children. The study, taken as a whole, reports: Fresh T-cell production supplied most of the T-cell counts and diversity seen one year after transplant. Recipient T cells and thymic progenitors that survived gave rise to the high TCRbeta diversity observed at day 60 in some patients.

Germline V CDR1 and CDR2: MGHRA, YSYEKL. This CDR3 spans 17 amino acids. The V segment lost 2 bases and the J segment 3 bases; nucleotides outside the gene matches: 8. Preparing the TCRbeta library involved the use of unique molecular identifiers. TCRdb processed the PCR reads anew with MiXCR; each CDR3 protein has one entry. The sample yields about 610,000 distinct CDR3 sequences, about a quarter seen once. J is TRBJ2-1 and V is TRBV4-1; the match to TRBD2 covers 9 bases. Sequenced here: PBMCs, sampled before TCRalphabeta/CD19-depleted stem cell transplant. This TCR was sampled from a boy in the first two years of life with Wiskott-Aldrich syndrome, due to receive a stem cell transplant. CDR3 region: CASSQPPSSGSYNEQFF. DNA of the CDR3: TGCGCCAGCAGCCAACCCCCCAGTAGCGGGAGCTACAATGAGCAGTTCTTC.